A selection of T cell receptor beta chains follows, all from one sample in a study of vaccination and CD4 T cells after COVID-19. These receptors have no identified antigens. From the PCR reads, TCRdb called clonotypes with MiXCR, one entry per CDR3 protein. The sample consists of around 18,000 distinct CDR3 sequences, roughly 65% of them appearing once. Input material: CD4+ T cells from blood, cultured in vitro. The receptor source for this set is a human donor who had recovered from COVID-19. Each CDR3 is given with its conserved first and last residue.

cdr3_length	v_call	j_call	cdr3_aa
16	TRBV7-3	TRBJ1-1	CASSLTGGPWNTEAFF
12	TRBV19	TRBJ1-2	CATEGPYYGYTF
14	TRBV12-3/TRBV12-4	TRBJ2-7	CASSPGQGAREQYF
12	TRBV20-1	TRBJ2-7	CSAMSGSYEQYF
15	TRBV28	TRBJ1-2	CASSLGIIPNYGYTF
17	TRBV7-9	TRBJ2-1	CASSLGVAGGAGNEQFF
14	TRBV2	TRBJ1-5	CASRGGPSNQPQHF
14	TRBV18	TRBJ1-2	CASSPGQNLYGYTF
14	TRBV20-1	TRBJ1-2	CSLYPQGVNDGYTF
17	TRBV6-1	TRBJ2-2	CASSAPGLAGGGGELFF
15	TRBV12-3/TRBV12-4	TRBJ2-7	CASSQATPDHYEQYF
13	TRBV6-1	TRBJ2-2	CASMGANTGELFF
14	TRBV7-8	TRBJ2-3	CASSSGTATDTQYF
16	TRBV9	TRBJ2-7	CASSVSIQGTGGEQYF
15	TRBV6-1	TRBJ1-6	CASSRPVAYNSPLHF
15	TRBV6-1	TRBJ2-5	CASSDIGLAQETQYF
13	TRBV19	TRBJ1-5	CASSSQGNQPQHF
12	TRBV28	TRBJ2-7	CASSLVPYEQYF